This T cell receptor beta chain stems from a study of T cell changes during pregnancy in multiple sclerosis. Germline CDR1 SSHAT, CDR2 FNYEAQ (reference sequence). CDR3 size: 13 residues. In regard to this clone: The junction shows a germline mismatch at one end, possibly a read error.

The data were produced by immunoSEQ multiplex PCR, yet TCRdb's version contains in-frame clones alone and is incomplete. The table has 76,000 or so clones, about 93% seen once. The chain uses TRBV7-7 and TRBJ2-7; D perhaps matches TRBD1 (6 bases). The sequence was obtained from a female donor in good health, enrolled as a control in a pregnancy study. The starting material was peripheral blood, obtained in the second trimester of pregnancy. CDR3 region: CASSPGVGNEQYF. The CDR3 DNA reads TGTGCTAGCAGCCCAGGGGTCGGCAACGAGCAGTACTTC.